This TCR beta chain came from a study of CD8 T cells in Susac syndrome. Trimming shortened V by 2 bases and J by 4 bases, and 11 bases separated the two germline ends. The CDR3 is 14 amino acids. CDR1 is SGHTA, CDR2 FQGNSA, per germline. Random hexamers were used to reverse transcribe roughly 0.45 to 1 ug of RNA. TCRdb processed the immunoSEQ multiplex PCR reads anew with MiXCR; each CDR3 protein has one entry. This repertoire shows about 200,000 distinct CDR3 sequences, 91% found once; its top ten account for 0.085% to 0.1%. The receptor was isolated from a human donor with Susac syndrome. The sequencing input was CD4+ T cells from PBMCs. This chain uses TRBV7-2 with TRBJ1-2; D call uncertain. In nucleotides, the CDR3 is TGTGCCAGCAGCTTAATTCCTGGTGTCTATGGCTACACCTTC. The encoded protein is CASSLIPGVYGYTF. Looking up the rest from reference TRBV7-2 and TRBJ1-2 gives the full variable domain: GAGVSQSPSNKVTEKGKDVELRCDPISGHTALYWYRQSLGQGLEFLIYFQGNSAPDKSGLPSDRFSAERTGGSVSTLTIQRTQQEDSAVYLCASSLIPGVYGYTFGSGTRLTVV.